Listed below are T cell receptor beta chains from one sample, sequenced in a study of identical twins. TCRdb reanalysed the 5' RACE reads using MiXCR and keeps one entry per CDR3 protein. The table has about 1.7 million distinct CDR3 sequences, less than 35% seen once. The source material was cord blood. The source of these receptors is a newborn girl in good health. CDR3s include the opening cysteine and the closing phenylalanine or tryptophan. The order of the fields is J gene, D gene, V gene, clone size, CDR3 DNA, CDR3 protein. A D gene is named only where the DNA matches it firmly. Expanded clones get a size class; other rows say once, few or many, or leave the size out.

j_call: TRBJ2-1
d_call: .
v_call: TRBV7-9
clone_size: few
cdr3_nt: TGTGCCAGCAGCTCTACGGGGGTAAACAATGAGCAGTTCTTC
cdr3_aa: CASSSTGVNNEQFF

j_call: TRBJ1-6
d_call: .
v_call: TRBV25-1
clone_size: few
cdr3_nt: TGTGCCAGCATCCCCTCGGGTCAGCTGAATTCACCCCTCCACTTT
cdr3_aa: CASIPSGQLNSPLHF

j_call: TRBJ2-5
d_call: TRBD2
v_call: TRBV5-1
clone_size: .
cdr3_nt: TGCGCCAGCAGCTTGGGGACTAGCCCTCTGGGAGAGACCCAGTACTTC
cdr3_aa: CASSLGTSPLGETQYF

j_call: TRBJ1-2
d_call: TRBD1
v_call: TRBV10-3
clone_size: .
cdr3_nt: TGTGCCATCAGTGAGACCCGGGACAGTCAGGGCTACACCTTC
cdr3_aa: CAISETRDSQGYTF

j_call: TRBJ2-5
d_call: TRBD2
v_call: TRBV28
clone_size: .
cdr3_nt: TGTGCCAGCAGTTTATTACTAGCGGGAGGAATCCAAGAGACCCAGTACTTC
cdr3_aa: CASSLLLAGGIQETQYF

j_call: TRBJ1-1
d_call: .
v_call: TRBV7-6
clone_size: .
cdr3_nt: TGTGCCAGCAGCCCAGCCCCGGGTCTTCGGGGCACTGAAGCTTTCTTT
cdr3_aa: CASSPAPGLRGTEAFF

j_call: TRBJ2-3
d_call: TRBD2
v_call: TRBV9
clone_size: .
cdr3_nt: TGTGCCAGCACCCGAGATAGCGGGAGGGGAGATACGCAGTATTTT
cdr3_aa: CASTRDSGRGDTQYF

j_call: TRBJ2-7
d_call: TRBD2
v_call: TRBV4-2
clone_size: many
cdr3_nt: TGTGCCAGCACCACAACTAGCGGCTCCTACGAGCAGTACTTC
cdr3_aa: CASTTTSGSYEQYF

j_call: TRBJ2-1
d_call: .
v_call: TRBV6-5
clone_size: .
cdr3_nt: TGTGCCAGCAGTTACTCGTGGGACTTCGAGTTCTTC
cdr3_aa: CASSYSWDFEFF

j_call: TRBJ1-5
d_call: .
v_call: TRBV6-6
clone_size: few
cdr3_nt: TGTGCCAGCAGATCAGACAGGAATCAGCCCCAGCATTTT
cdr3_aa: CASRSDRNQPQHF

j_call: TRBJ1-5
d_call: .
v_call: TRBV6-1
clone_size: few
cdr3_nt: TGTGCCAGCACGAGCCAGGGCAGCAATCAGCCCCAGCATTTT
cdr3_aa: CASTSQGSNQPQHF

j_call: TRBJ2-7
d_call: .
v_call: TRBV29-1
clone_size: .
cdr3_nt: TGCAGCGTTGAAGGCCAGGGGAACTACAATGAGCAGTACTTC
cdr3_aa: CSVEGQGNYNEQYF

j_call: TRBJ1-2
d_call: TRBD1
v_call: TRBV5-1
clone_size: .
cdr3_nt: TGCGCCAGCAGCTTGGGGGCTACAGGGGGCGTCTATGGCTACACCTTC
cdr3_aa: CASSLGATGGVYGYTF

j_call: TRBJ2-1
d_call: .
v_call: TRBV5-1
clone_size: few
cdr3_nt: TGCGCCAGCAGCTTGGTCGGGGTCGCCTACAATGAGCAGTTCTTC
cdr3_aa: CASSLVGVAYNEQFF

j_call: TRBJ2-7
d_call: TRBD1
v_call: TRBV27
clone_size: .
cdr3_nt: TGTGCCAGCAGTCCTTTGGGACAGGGGGCACACGAGCAGTACTTC
cdr3_aa: CASSPLGQGAHEQYF

j_call: TRBJ2-4
d_call: TRBD2
v_call: TRBV4-1
clone_size: many
cdr3_nt: TGTGCCAGCAGCCAAGGACTAGCGGGGGGGCTAGCCAAAAACATTCAGTACTTC
cdr3_aa: CASSQGLAGGLAKNIQYF

j_call: TRBJ1-2
d_call: TRBD1
v_call: TRBV29-1
clone_size: few
cdr3_nt: TGCAGCGTCGTAAGGACAGGGGGCTATGGCTACACCTTC
cdr3_aa: CSVVRTGGYGYTF

j_call: TRBJ2-3
d_call: TRBD2
v_call: TRBV12-3/TRBV12-4
clone_size: few
cdr3_nt: TGTGCCAGCAGTCCGATACTAGCGTCAGATACGCAGTATTTT
cdr3_aa: CASSPILASDTQYF

j_call: TRBJ1-2
d_call: TRBD1
v_call: TRBV2
clone_size: .
cdr3_nt: TGTGCCAGCAGTGAATACCAACAGGGGGCTGGTGGCTACACCTTC
cdr3_aa: CASSEYQQGAGGYTF

j_call: TRBJ2-6
d_call: .
v_call: TRBV14
clone_size: few
cdr3_nt: TGTGCCAGCAGCCAAACCCATTCCTCTGGGGCCAACGTCCTGACTTTC
cdr3_aa: CASSQTHSSGANVLTF

j_call: TRBJ2-7
d_call: .
v_call: TRBV10-3
clone_size: .
cdr3_nt: TGTGCCATCAGTGGTCAGGGTGCCGTCGAGCAGTACTTC
cdr3_aa: CAISGQGAVEQYF

j_call: TRBJ1-2
d_call: TRBD1
v_call: TRBV4-1
clone_size: .
cdr3_nt: TGCGCCAGCAGCCAAGATCCAGGGGGCAACTATGGCTACACCTTC
cdr3_aa: CASSQDPGGNYGYTF

j_call: TRBJ2-1
d_call: TRBD2
v_call: TRBV27
clone_size: .
cdr3_nt: TGTGCCAGCAGTTTACTAGCGGTAGTGGGCTACAATGAGCAGTTCTTC
cdr3_aa: CASSLLAVVGYNEQFF

j_call: TRBJ2-7
d_call: TRBD1
v_call: TRBV7-9
clone_size: few
cdr3_nt: TGTGCCAGCAGCCCCTCCTTGTGGGACAGGGGTTTATACGAGCAGTACTTC
cdr3_aa: CASSPSLWDRGLYEQYF

j_call: TRBJ2-1
d_call: .
v_call: TRBV10-3
clone_size: .
cdr3_nt: TGTGCCATCGGTGAGTACATTAATGAGCAGTTCTTC
cdr3_aa: CAIGEYINEQFF

j_call: TRBJ2-5
d_call: .
v_call: TRBV5-1
clone_size: .
cdr3_nt: TGCGCCAGCAGCTTCCCGACAGGTCTTGGGGATGAGCAGTACTTC
cdr3_aa: CASSFPTGLGDEQYF

j_call: TRBJ2-7
d_call: TRBD1
v_call: TRBV7-9
clone_size: few
cdr3_nt: TGTGCCAGCAGCTTAGCGCCGCGGACAGGGCTAAGCTCCTACGAGCAGTACTTC
cdr3_aa: CASSLAPRTGLSSYEQYF

j_call: TRBJ2-5
d_call: TRBD2
v_call: TRBV28
clone_size: many
cdr3_nt: TGTGCCAGCAGTTTTACTAGCGGTTCTGGGACCCAGTACTTC
cdr3_aa: CASSFTSGSGTQYF

j_call: TRBJ2-7
d_call: .
v_call: TRBV28
clone_size: .
cdr3_nt: TGTGCCAGCAGCCGACCGGACACCTTCTACGAGCAGTACTTC
cdr3_aa: CASSRPDTFYEQYF

j_call: TRBJ2-1
d_call: TRBD2
v_call: TRBV5-1
clone_size: .
cdr3_nt: TGCGCCAGCAGCACCCTCGGACTAGCGGGGGGGCTGGAGCAGTTCTTC
cdr3_aa: CASSTLGLAGGLEQFF

j_call: TRBJ2-3
d_call: TRBD2
v_call: TRBV5-1
clone_size: many
cdr3_nt: TGCGCCAGCAGTTATAGACTAGCTTCAGATACGCAGTATTTT
cdr3_aa: CASSYRLASDTQYF

j_call: TRBJ1-2
d_call: TRBD1
v_call: TRBV12-3/TRBV12-4
clone_size: many
cdr3_nt: TGTGCCAGCAGTTTGGACAGGGGATTATATGGCTACACCTTC
cdr3_aa: CASSLDRGLYGYTF

j_call: TRBJ2-3
d_call: .
v_call: TRBV7-2
clone_size: .
cdr3_nt: TGTGCCAGCAGCTTCCGGCACGCGACTAGTCTAGATACGCAGTATTTT
cdr3_aa: CASSFRHATSLDTQYF

j_call: TRBJ2-7
d_call: .
v_call: TRBV3-1
clone_size: few
cdr3_nt: TGTGCCAGCAGCCGCGCCGGGCAGCTCTCCTACGAGCAGTACTTC
cdr3_aa: CASSRAGQLSYEQYF

j_call: TRBJ1-1
d_call: TRBD1
v_call: TRBV19
clone_size: .
cdr3_nt: TGTGCCAGTAGGGGAGGACAGGGGGTCACTGAAGCTTTCTTT
cdr3_aa: CASRGGQGVTEAFF

j_call: TRBJ1-2
d_call: TRBD1
v_call: TRBV6-1
clone_size: .
cdr3_nt: TGTGCCAGCAGCCCCTATCTGGGACAGTCCTATGGCTACACCTTC
cdr3_aa: CASSPYLGQSYGYTF

j_call: TRBJ1-1
d_call: .
v_call: TRBV9
clone_size: .
cdr3_nt: TGTGCCAGCAGCGTATGGGAGGACACTGAAGCTTTCTTT
cdr3_aa: CASSVWEDTEAFF

j_call: TRBJ2-7
d_call: .
v_call: TRBV11-2
clone_size: .
cdr3_nt: TGTGCCAGCAGCTTGTTAAGGCCGGGACCTTCCTACGAGCAGTACTTC
cdr3_aa: CASSLLRPGPSYEQYF

j_call: TRBJ2-5
d_call: .
v_call: TRBV28
clone_size: .
cdr3_nt: TGTGCCAGCAGTTTAGGTGTCAGGAAACAAGAGACCCAGTACTTC
cdr3_aa: CASSLGVRKQETQYF

j_call: TRBJ2-2
d_call: .
v_call: TRBV5-1
clone_size: few
cdr3_nt: TGCGCCAGCAGCTCGCTTCGCGACAACTCGAACACCGGGGAGCTGTTTTTT
cdr3_aa: CASSSLRDNSNTGELFF

j_call: TRBJ2-7
d_call: .
v_call: TRBV6-1
clone_size: .
cdr3_nt: TGTGCCAGCAGTGCTACCCAAGCCTACAATGAGCAGTACTTC
cdr3_aa: CASSATQAYNEQYF

j_call: TRBJ1-1
d_call: .
v_call: TRBV6-2/TRBV6-3
clone_size: .
cdr3_nt: TGTGCCACACAATCCGGGCCAACTGAAGCTTTCTTT
cdr3_aa: CATQSGPTEAFF

j_call: TRBJ2-7
d_call: TRBD1
v_call: TRBV11-2
clone_size: .
cdr3_nt: TGTGCCAGCAGCTTAGCTGTCGACAGGGAGTACGAGCAGTACTTC
cdr3_aa: CASSLAVDREYEQYF

j_call: TRBJ1-6
d_call: .
v_call: TRBV4-1
clone_size: .
cdr3_nt: TGCGCCAGCAGCCAAGATATGGGTCGGGATTCACCCCCCCACTTT
cdr3_aa: CASSQDMGRDSPPHF

j_call: TRBJ1-2
d_call: TRBD1
v_call: TRBV2
clone_size: .
cdr3_nt: TGTGCCAGCAGTGAGGCCGGGACAGTTAACTATGGCTACACCTTC
cdr3_aa: CASSEAGTVNYGYTF

j_call: TRBJ2-5
d_call: TRBD1
v_call: TRBV2
clone_size: few
cdr3_nt: TGTGCCAGCAGTGGGGACAGGGTCCAAGAGACCCAGTACTTC
cdr3_aa: CASSGDRVQETQYF

j_call: TRBJ1-1
d_call: TRBD1
v_call: TRBV6-1
clone_size: .
cdr3_nt: TGTGCCAGCAGTGTTGACAGGGGTCGGAACACTGAAGCTTTCTTT
cdr3_aa: CASSVDRGRNTEAFF

j_call: TRBJ2-1
d_call: TRBD1
v_call: TRBV18
clone_size: few
cdr3_nt: TGTGCCAGCTCACGCCTTGGGCCAGGGGGAGACTACAATGAGCAGTTCTTC
cdr3_aa: CASSRLGPGGDYNEQFF

j_call: TRBJ2-3
d_call: .
v_call: TRBV9
clone_size: once
cdr3_nt: TGTGCCAGCAGCCATGTGGAGGAGGCAGATACGCGGTATTTT
cdr3_aa: CASSHVEEADTRYF

j_call: TRBJ2-1
d_call: .
v_call: TRBV5-1
clone_size: .
cdr3_nt: TGCGCCAGCAGCTCGGTTTTCTCGGGAGTCCCTAACAATGAGCAGTTCTTC
cdr3_aa: CASSSVFSGVPNNEQFF

j_call: TRBJ2-7
d_call: .
v_call: TRBV23-1
clone_size: .
cdr3_nt: TGCGCCAGTGTTTACCCCTACGAGCAGTACTTC
cdr3_aa: CASVYPYEQYF

j_call: TRBJ2-5
d_call: .
v_call: TRBV20-1
clone_size: .
cdr3_nt: TGCAGTGCTCAAAACCACTTGGAGCAGTACTTC
cdr3_aa: CSAQNHLEQYF

j_call: TRBJ2-2
d_call: .
v_call: TRBV11-2
clone_size: few
cdr3_nt: TGTGCCACGCGGACGCTTAACACCGGGGAGCTGTTTTTT
cdr3_aa: CATRTLNTGELFF